The sequence of this TCR beta chain was determined in a study of blood T cell repertoires in COVID-19. Study as a whole: COVID-19 samples, acute and convalescent, were from the United States, Italy and Spain.

This clone was detected ten times or more. Germline CDR1 SGHKS, CDR2 YYEKEE (reference sequence). The ends lost 4 bases at V and 2 bases at J; junction bases unmatched: 2. There are 13 residues in the CDR3. The protocol was immunoSEQ multiplex PCR, while the TCRdb copy is restricted to in-frame clones and leaves out a portion. The table shows some 400,000 clones, with approximately 80% occurring only once. This TCR was sampled from a human donor with acute or convalescent COVID-19. The donor label of this sample is uncertain. The chain couples TRBV5-5 to TRBJ2-7; 8 nucleotides line up with TRBD1. Sequencing used peripheral blood. CDR3 amino acids: CASSQQGAYEQYF. The CDR3 region has the DNA TGTGCCAGCAGCCAACAGGGGGCCTACGAGCAGTACTTC.